This entry concerns a single T cell receptor (beta chain). The antigen remains undetermined. Breast cancer patients provided tissue from their axillary draining lymph nodes. This CDR3 region has 13 residues. Trimming took 0 bases from V and 4 from J, leaving 6 bases between them. Germline CDR1 reads SGHDN; CDR2 reads FVKESK. The data stem from a study of breast tumors, draining lymph nodes, adjacent tissues. Study conclusions and caveats: Data fit most tumor T cells coming from lymph node, expanding in tumor. The lymph node origin of tumor T cells was framed as consistent with a hypothesis, not demonstrated.

TCRdb re-analysed the multiplex PCR reads in MiXCR, keeping a single row per CDR3 protein. The sample includes some 120,000 distinct CDR3 sequences, about 20% of them seen just once. The clonotype originates from a female donor with breast cancer. Some clones in this sample may be carry-over from other donors' samples. This chain connects TRBV14 to TRBJ1-1, with D unclear. The source material was axillary lymph node tissue. The CDR3 bases are TGTGCCAGCAGCCAAGATCTGGGCACTGAAGCTTTCTTT. It codes for CASSQDLGTEAFF. The whole variable domain, remainder taken from reference TRBV14 and TRBJ1-1, is EAGVTQFPSHSVIEKGQTVTLRCDPISGHDNLYWYRRVMGKEIKFLLHFVKESKQDESGMPNNRFLAERTGGTYSTLKVQPAELEDSGVYFCASSQDLGTEAFFGQGTRLTVV.